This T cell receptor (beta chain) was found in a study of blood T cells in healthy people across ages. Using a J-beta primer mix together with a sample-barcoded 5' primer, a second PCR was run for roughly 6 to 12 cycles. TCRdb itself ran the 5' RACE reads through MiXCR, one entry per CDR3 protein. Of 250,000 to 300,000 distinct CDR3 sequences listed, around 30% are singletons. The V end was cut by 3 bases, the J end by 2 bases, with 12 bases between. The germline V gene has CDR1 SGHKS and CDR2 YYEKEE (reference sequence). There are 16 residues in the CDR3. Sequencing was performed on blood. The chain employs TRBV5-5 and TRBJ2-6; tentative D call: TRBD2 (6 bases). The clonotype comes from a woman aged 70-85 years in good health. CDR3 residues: CASSSSWGAGANVLTF. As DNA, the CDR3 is TGTGCCAGCAGCTCCTCGTGGGGGGCTGGGGCCAACGTCCTGACTTTC.